The 24 T cell receptor beta chains in this list originate from one sample, sequenced in a study of CD8+ T cells in alopecia areata. RNA was extracted and reverse transcribed into cDNA as the sequencing template. Here immunoSEQ multiplex PCR was the method, and the copy in TCRdb shows in-frame clones only, minus some. The sample holds under 250,000 clones, more than 45% seen once. The source material was CD4+ T cells sorted from blood, sampled at week 0. Receptors originate from a human donor with alopecia areata.

This clone has only a few counts. V is TRBV29-1 and J is TRBJ1-2; D may be TRBD1 (6 bases). Per germline, CDR1 SQVTM and CDR2 ANQGSEA. V was trimmed by 6 bases and J by 5 bases, leaving 19 bases between them. The CDR3 has 14 amino acids. The CDR3 loop is CSVINRVQGYGYTF. In DNA, the CDR3 is TGCAGCGTCATTAACAGGGTTCAGGGATATGGCTACACCTTC.

The chain is built from TRBV14 and TRBJ2-1; maybe TRBD1 (6 bases). With 7 bases removed from V and 15 bases from J, the gap between germline ends came to 19 bases. Germline CDR1 reads SGHDN; CDR2 reads FVKESK. The CDR3 is 12 residues long. CDR3 amino acids: CASTDMTGVPFF. The CDR3 DNA follows: TGTGCCAGCACCGACATGACAGGAGTTCCGTTCTTC.

J is TRBJ1-2 and V is TRBV30, with D perhaps matching TRBD1 (5 bases). The ends were cut back, 1 base at V and 7 bases at J, with 13 bases in the middle. This CDR3 is 13 amino acids long. Germline CDR1 and CDR2: GTSNPN and SVGIG (reference sequence). CDR3 sequence: CAWSALGDAGYTF. CDR3 DNA: TGTGCCTGGAGTGCATTGGGGGATGCTGGCTACACCTTC.

The V gene is TRBV5-1, the J gene TRBJ2-4; D call uncertain. The CDR3 runs 19 residues. Germline assignment: CDR1 SGHRS and CDR2 YFSETQ. V was cut by 4 bases and J by 4 bases, with 27 bases left in between. CDR3 in amino acids: CASSPQGNSRFLRKNIQYF. The DNA for the CDR3 is TGCGCCAGCAGCCCCCAAGGGAATTCAAGATTCCTAAGAAAAAACATTCAGTACTTC.

The J gene is TRBJ2-1, the V gene TRBV20-1, with no clear D. CDR1 is DFQATT, CDR2 SNEGSKA, per germline (reference sequence). The CDR3 extends over 11 amino acids. V shed 4 bases and J shed 3 bases, with 4 bases lying between them. For the CDR3, the DNA is TGCAGTGCTAAAGGCTACAATGAGCAGTTCTTC. Its translation is CSAKGYNEQFF.

V and J are TRBV5-6 and TRBJ1-2; D might be TRBD1 (6 bases). The CDR3 extends over 13 amino acids. The germline gives CDR1 SGHDT, CDR2 YYEEEE. V was trimmed by 1 base and J by 8 bases, leaving 12 bases between them. The CDR3 nucleotides are TGTGCCAGCAGCTTGTATGTCGGGGGCGGCTACACCTTC. It codes for CASSLYVGGGYTF.

The J gene is TRBJ2-7, the V gene TRBV4-1, with 13 bases fitting TRBD2. The germline V gene has CDR1 MGHRA and CDR2 YSYEKL. The CDR3 is 16 amino acids. Germline trimming cut 3 bases from V and 6 bases from J; bases unmatched to any gene: 8. The CDR3 nucleotides read TGCGCCAGCAGCCAGGACGGACTAGCGGGAGAGGGCGAGCAGTACTTC. Translated: CASSQDGLAGEGEQYF.

This clone was observed a few times. The chain recombines TRBV7-9 with TRBJ1-3; D uncertain. Germline V lookup: CDR1 SEHNR, CDR2 FQNEAQ (reference sequence). V gave up 4 bases and J gave up 4 bases, with 17 bases separating them. This CDR3 comprises 16 residues. The CDR3 loop reads CASSSPGKVGGNTIYF. The CDR3 DNA reads as TGTGCCAGCAGCTCCCCCGGGAAGGTTGGGGGAAACACCATATATTTT.

This chain joins TRBV5-6 and TRBJ1-1; weak D call: TRBD1 (5 bases). In germline, CDR1 is SGHDT, CDR2 YYEEEE. Trimming removed 2 bases at V and 7 bases at J, with 12 bases between. There are 13 residues in the CDR3. CDR3 coding DNA: TGTGCCAGCAGCTTTAGTTCAGGGTTTGAAGCTTTCTTT. Translation: CASSFSSGFEAFF.

The rearrangement links TRBV30 to TRBJ2-3; possible D gene TRBD1, 6 bases. CDR3 length: 12 residues. CDR1 is GTSNPN, CDR2 SVGIG, per germline (reference sequence). Trimming took off 3 bases at V and 7 bases at J, with 11 bases between the two ends. The CDR3 nucleotides are TGTGCCTGGAGCAGTACAGGGAATACGCAGTATTTT. It specifies CAWSSTGNTQYF.

The rearrangement uses TRBV18 and TRBJ2-1; 11 bases line up with TRBD1. CDR1 and CDR2 (germline): KGHSH, LQKENI. V gave up 6 bases and J gave up 14 bases; unmatched junction bases: 3. The CDR3 is 11 amino acids. CDR3 region: CASSAGQGEFF. The CDR3 region has the DNA TGTGCCAGCTCGGCGGGACAGGGGGAGTTCTTC.

This clone was found once. The CDR3 coding sequence is TGTTCCGACCGGGTGTTGGTGGGCAATCAGCCCCAGCATTTT. This gives the protein CSDRVLVGNQPQHF. J is TRBJ1-5 and V is TRBV6-4; D is undetermined. This CDR3 region has 14 residues. Germline V gene sequence: CDR1 MRHNA, CDR2 SNTAGT.

The V and J genes are TRBV18 and TRBJ1-4; 9 bases align to TRBD1. Looked up from germline, CDR1 is KGHSH and CDR2 is LQKENI. After removal of 4 bases from V and 8 bases from J, the junction contained 8 bases not matched to a gene. The CDR3 totals 15 residues. As DNA, the CDR3 is TGTGCCAGCTCACAGGCCGGGACAGGGATAGAAAAACTGTTTTTT. This codes for CASSQAGTGIEKLFF. The variable domain in full, with the rest retrieved from reference TRBV18 and TRBJ1-4, is NAGVMQNPRHLVRRRGQEARLRCSPMKGHSHVYWYRQLPEEGLKFMVYLQKENIIDESGMPKERFSAEFPKEGPSILRIQQVVRGDSAAYFCASSQAGTGIEKLFFGSGTQLSVL.

About this clone itself: Other DNA sequences of this sample code for an identical CDR3. The genes are TRBV2 and TRBJ2-1, with D unresolved. From germline, CDR1 is SNHLY and CDR2 FYNNEI. V lost 4 bases to trimming and J lost 4 bases, with 2 bases between them. This CDR3 has 11 amino acids. For the CDR3, the DNA is TGTGCCAGCAGTGTTTACAATGAGCAGTTCTTC. This codes for CASSVYNEQFF.

This chain links TRBV9 with TRBJ2-1; a possible D gene is TRBD2 (7 bases). In germline, CDR1 is SGDLS, CDR2 YYNGEE. CDR3 length: 15 amino acids. V lost 4 bases and J lost 4, with 15 bases in between. CDR3: CASSPRGREYNEQFF. As DNA, the CDR3 is TGTGCCAGCAGCCCTCGGGGGCGGGAGTACAATGAGCAGTTCTTC.

This clone has more than one count but fewer than ten. This chain connects TRBV19 to TRBJ1-1; D possibly corresponds to TRBD1 (5 bases). CDR3 size: 13 residues. Per germline, CDR1 LNHDA and CDR2 SQIVND (reference sequence). The V gene lost 8 bases and the J gene lost 0 bases, with 10 bases spanning the gap. CDR3 coding DNA: TGTGCCAGTGGAGGGACTATGAACACTGAAGCTTTCTTT. Translation gives CASGGTMNTEAFF.

The rearrangement joins TRBV5-1 to TRBJ1-5; D not certain. V lost 0 bases, J lost 4 bases, and 5 bases lay in between. The germline gives CDR1 SGHRS, CDR2 YFSETQ. CDR3 length equals 13 residues. The CDR3 DNA reads as TGCGCCAGCAGCTTGGGGGCAAATCAGCCCCAGCATTTT. This encodes CASSLGANQPQHF.

In the case of this clone: Other nucleotide sequences in the sample specify the same CDR3. The chain is built from TRBV30 and TRBJ2-3, with D unclear. This CDR3 comprises 13 residues. The V end was cut by 0 bases, the J end by 6 bases, with 10 bases between. Germline V CDR1 and CDR2: GTSNPN, SVGIG (reference sequence). CDR3 amino acids: CAWSVPPPDTQYF. As DNA, the CDR3 is TGTGCCTGGAGTGTACCCCCCCCGGATACGCAGTATTTT. The full variable domain, rest sourced from reference TRBV30 and TRBJ2-3, is SQTIHQWPATLVQPVGSPLSLECTVEGTSNPNLYWYRQAAGRGLQLLFYSVGIGQISSEVPQNLSASRPQDRQFILSSKKLLLSDSGFYLCAWSVPPPDTQYFGPGTRLTVL.

The chain joins TRBV2 to TRBJ2-5; the match to TRBD1 covers 7 bases. Germline assignment: CDR1 SNHLY and CDR2 FYNNEI. The CDR3 runs to 13 residues. V lost 5 bases to trimming and J lost 3 bases; unmatched junction nucleotides: 3. The CDR3 protein is CASSRDSKETQYF. The CDR3 coding sequence is TGTGCCAGCAGTAGGGACAGTAAAGAGACCCAGTACTTC.

This chain links TRBV4-2 with TRBJ2-3; 14 bases align to TRBD2. Per germline, CDR1 LGHNA and CDR2 YNFKEQ. CDR3 size: 19 residues. Trimming cost V 4 bases and J 1 base; bases outside gene matches: 10. CDR3 region: CASSLNRLAGGRGTDTQYF. CDR3 bases: TGTGCCAGCAGCCTCAACAGACTAGCGGGGGGGCGCGGCACAGATACGCAGTATTTT.

This sequence joins TRBV15 and TRBJ2-3; D unclear. Germline V lookup: CDR1 LNHNV, CDR2 YYDKDF (reference sequence). The CDR3 extends over 16 amino acids. V was cut by 5 bases and J by 6 bases, with 21 bases left in between. The CDR3 bases are TGTGCCACCAGCCTGTCCCTGCAACGGGCGGCCGATACGCAGTATTTT. Protein product: CATSLSLQRAADTQYF.

The sample holds a few counts of this clone. The chain combines TRBV30 with TRBJ1-6; D gene uncertain. Looked up from germline, CDR1 is GTSNPN and CDR2 is SVGIG (reference sequence). V dropped 1 base and J dropped 5 bases, with 9 bases sitting between them. This CDR3 comprises 14 residues. The CDR3 region is CAWSAGTNNSPLHF. The CDR3 DNA follows: TGTGCCTGGAGTGCAGGAACCAATAATTCACCCCTCCACTTT.

This clone was seen a few times. The chain employs TRBV7-2 and TRBJ1-2; maybe TRBD1 (5 bases). CDR3 length: 14 amino acids. V lost 1 base and J 3 bases, leaving 9 bases between the germline ends. Germline CDR1 reads SGHTA; CDR2 reads FQGNSA. The CDR3 protein is CASSLVWGDYGYTF. CDR3 sequence (DNA): TGTGCCAGCAGCTTAGTCTGGGGCGACTATGGCTACACCTTC.

This clone was picked up a small number of times. This sequence joins TRBV13 and TRBJ1-1; 7 bases match TRBD1. V was clipped by 5 bases and J by 2 bases; unmatched bases: 11. CDR1 PRHDT and CDR2 FYEKMQ come from the germline V gene (reference sequence). The CDR3 is made up of 16 amino acids. The CDR3 bases are TGTGCCAGCAGCGAGACCTCGACAGGGAGAAACACTGAAGCTTTCTTT. Encoded protein: CASSETSTGRNTEAFF.